Presented here are 30 T cell receptor beta chains from one specimen sequenced in a study of T cells after yellow fever vaccination. Each CDR3 protein is one row after TCRdb ran MiXCR on the 5' RACE reads. The sample contains some 340,000 distinct CDR3 sequences, over 3.5% of which appear only once. Source: PBMCs, taken 5 days after the yellow fever booster vaccination. These receptors originate from a man between 18 and 35 years old who received the YFV17D yellow fever vaccine.

In this sample, this clonotype turned up many times. The J gene is TRBJ2-7, the V gene TRBV7-6; 8 nucleotides agree with TRBD1. Germline assignment: CDR1 SGHVS and CDR2 FNYEAQ. CDR3 length equals 15 residues. V lost 4 bases, J lost 1 base, and 6 bases stayed unmatched. CDR3 sequence reads: CASSSRQGSSYEQYV. CDR3 DNA sequence: TGTGCCAGCAGCTCTCGACAGGGGTCGTCCTACGAGCAGTACGTC.

V and J are TRBV28 and TRBJ1-1, with 7 bases lining up with TRBD1. With 4 bases clipped from V and 5 bases from J, the junction kept 7 bases outside the gene matches. This CDR3 has 14 residues. Germline V gene sequence: CDR1 MDHEN, CDR2 SYDVKM. In DNA form, the CDR3 reads TGTGCCAGCAGTTCCTCAGGGGGTCGAACTGAAGCTTTCTTT. As protein: CASSSSGGRTEAFF.

This clonotype was observed a handful of times. The chain is built from TRBV15 and TRBJ2-2; a weak D match, TRBD2 (6 bases). CDR3 length: 14 residues. The germline gives CDR1 LNHNV, CDR2 YYDKDF (reference sequence). V was trimmed by 3 bases and J by 6 bases, leaving 11 bases between them. The DNA for the CDR3 is TGTGCCACCAGCAGGCCTTGGAGGGCCGGGGAGCTGTTTTTT. This encodes CATSRPWRAGELFF. The full variable domain, with the rest looked up from reference TRBV15 and TRBJ2-2, is DAMVIQNPRYQVTQFGKPVTLSCSQTLNHNVMYWYQQKSSQAPKLLFHYYDKDFNNEADTPDNFQSRRPNTSFCFLDIRSPGLGDTAMYLCATSRPWRAGELFFGEGSRLTVL.

The sample holds many counts of this clonotype. The chain carries TRBV20-1 and TRBJ2-4; D gene unclear. Germline V gives CDR1 DFQATT, CDR2 SNEGSKA (reference sequence). V was shortened by 0 bases and J by 0 bases, with 9 bases between the two germline ends. This CDR3 is built from 15 residues. The CDR3 loop is CSARDKQLAKNIQYF. The CDR3 DNA reads TGCAGTGCTAGAGACAAACAGCTAGCCAAAAACATTCAGTACTTC.

This chain joins TRBV5-1 and TRBJ2-7; unclear D gene. The CDR3 contains 13 residues. CDR1 and CDR2 (germline): SGHRS, YFSETQ. CDR3 in DNA: TGCGTCAGCAGCTTGACCGGTTACGACGAGCAGTACGTC. Amino acids: CVSSLTGYDEQYV.

The V call is TRBV29-1, the J call TRBJ2-5, with 7 bases fitting TRBD2. CDR1 is SQVTM and CDR2 is ANQGSEA in the germline V gene. Unmatched junction bases numbered 9, after V lost 3 bases and J lost 5 bases. There are 14 residues in the CDR3. In DNA form, the CDR3 reads TGCAGCGTTGATTGGCGGGGGACCCCTGAGACCCAGTACTTC. Residues: CSVDWRGTPETQYF.

This clonotype has a count of ten or more. The rearrangement links TRBV5-1 to TRBJ2-7; 9 nucleotides agree with TRBD2. The CDR3 runs to 16 residues. Germline assignment: CDR1 SGHRS and CDR2 YFSETQ. With V trimmed by 6 bases and J by 3 bases, 13 bases remained unmatched. The CDR3 nucleotides are TGCGCCAGCACCTCCGAGGGGGATAGCGGGGGCTACGAGCAGTACTTC. Protein product: CASTSEGDSGGYEQYF.

This clonotype was picked up a small number of times. The V call is TRBV10-2, the J call TRBJ1-5; 8 positions match TRBD1. The V and J ends lost 4 bases and 7 bases, in that order; junction bases with no gene match: 6. The length of the CDR3 is 14 residues. From germline, CDR1 is WSHSY and CDR2 SAAADI. The CDR3 DNA follows: TGCGCCAGCAGTGTGAGGACAGGGCTACAGCCCCAGCATTTT. It codes for CASSVRTGLQPQHF.

This clonotype was counted a few times. V usage is TRBV7-6 and J usage is TRBJ1-2, with D possibly TRBD1 on 6 matching bases. The CDR3 is made up of 16 amino acids. Deletions cut 1 base from V and 6 bases from J, with 18 bases between. Per the germline V gene, CDR1 is SGHVS and CDR2 is FNYEAQ. The CDR3 here is CASSLVQGWNYDGYTF. The CDR3 DNA reads TGTGCCAGCAGCTTAGTACAGGGATGGAACTATGATGGCTACACCTTC.

This chain links TRBV28 with TRBJ2-7; D gene uncertain. CDR1 is MDHEN, CDR2 SYDVKM, per germline. CDR3 length equals 15 residues. Between the trimmed V and J ends, which lost 7 bases and 2 bases, there was a span of 18 bases. The CDR3: CASNSGPRLAYEQYV. CDR3 DNA: TGTGCCAGCAATTCCGGGCCTCGGCTGGCCTACGAGCAGTACGTC.

This clonotype came up many times. The chain employs TRBV20-1 and TRBJ1-5; maybe TRBD1 (5 bases). V was trimmed by 0 bases and J by 7 bases, leaving 16 bases between them. This CDR3 is built from 15 residues. In germline, CDR1 is DFQATT, CDR2 SNEGSKA (reference sequence). CDR3 protein: CSARESGPGGQPQHF. The DNA of the CDR3 is TGCAGTGCTAGAGAAAGTGGGCCCGGGGGGCAGCCCCAGCATTTT.

V and J are TRBV7-9 and TRBJ1-2; D is unresolved. V was shortened by 6 bases and J by 8 bases, with 13 bases between the two germline ends. Germline V gene sequence: CDR1 SEHNR, CDR2 FQNEAQ (reference sequence). This CDR3 is built from 12 residues. The CDR3 sequence is CASSNTAEGYTF. Written as DNA, the CDR3 is TGTGCCAGCAGTAACACAGCCGAAGGCTACACCTTC.

This clonotype came up a few times. This sequence joins TRBV7-2 and TRBJ1-6; D uncertain. CDR1 SGHTA and CDR2 FQGNSA come from the germline V gene. V lost 1 base and J lost 7, with 14 bases in between. The CDR3 covers 16 residues. The CDR3 region is CASSLGTGPLNSPLHF. The CDR3 DNA is TGTGCCAGCAGCTTAGGGACGGGTCCCTTGAATTCACCCCTCCACTTT.

The CDR3 DNA sequence: TGTGCCAGCAGCTTGGCCACGGAGGGCCCCGGCGAGACCCAGTACTTC. It is translated as CASSLATEGPGETQYF. The chain recombines TRBV5-6 with TRBJ2-5, with a tentative D call TRBD2 (6 bases). This CDR3 is 16 amino acids long. From germline, CDR1 is SGHDT and CDR2 YYEEEE. V was shortened by 0 bases and J by 5 bases, with 17 bases between the two germline ends. Supplemented by reference TRBV5-6 and TRBJ2-5, the full variable domain reads DAGVTQSPTHLIKTRGQQVTLRCSPKSGHDTVSWYQQALGQGPQFIFQYYEEEERQRGNFPDRFSGHQFPNYSSELNVNALLLGDSALYLCASSLATEGPGETQYFGPGTRLLVL.

The chain carries TRBV19 and TRBJ1-1; no clear D. Germline CDR1 is LNHDA and CDR2 is SQIVND (reference sequence). Trimming stripped 7 bases from V and 3 bases from J, with 6 bases between. CDR3 size: 11 residues. In DNA form, the CDR3 reads TGTGCCAGTAACGGGTACACTGAAGCTTTCTTT. Translation gives CASNGYTEAFF.

This clonotype was counted many times. The J gene is TRBJ1-1, the V gene TRBV12-3 or TRBV12-4, with D perhaps TRBD1 (5 bases). Trimming took off 2 bases at V and 4 bases at J, with 8 bases between the two ends. This CDR3 has 13 amino acids. The CDR3 DNA follows: TGTGCCAGCAGTTTAAAGGGGCGCACTGAAGCTTTCTTT. Its protein is CASSLKGRTEAFF.

This sequence joins TRBV4-1 and TRBJ2-5; no clear D gene. CDR3 length: 16 amino acids. Trimming shortened V by 1 base and J by 1 base, and 13 bases separated the two germline ends. Germline V gene sequence: CDR1 MGHRA, CDR2 YSYEKL. DNA for the CDR3: TGCGCCAGCAGCCAAGGGTCCGGGCTTTCCCAAGAGACCCAGTACTTC. This codes for CASSQGSGLSQETQYF.

This rearrangement joins TRBV5-1 to TRBJ2-3, with 7 bases matching TRBD2. This CDR3 region has 13 residues. CDR1 is SGHRS, CDR2 YFSETQ, per germline. J gave up 2 bases and V 9 bases, and 6 bases lay outside the gene matches. As DNA, the CDR3 is TGCGCCACCTCTAGCGGTTACACAGATACGCAGTATTTT. It yields the protein CATSSGYTDTQYF.

This clonotype was counted only a few times. The rearrangement links TRBV6-5 to TRBJ2-5, with D possibly TRBD2 on 6 matching bases. The CDR3 has 13 amino acids. The germline CDR1 and CDR2 sequences are MNHEY and SVGAGI. V was pared by 9 bases and J by 5 bases, with 16 bases between. The CDR3 is CASFSPGVETQYF. In DNA, the CDR3 is TGTGCCAGTTTCTCCCCGGGGGTGGAGACCCAGTACTTC.

The J gene is TRBJ2-7, the V gene TRBV14; no clear D gene. The germline V gene encodes CDR1 SGHDN and CDR2 FVKESK. The CDR3 is 13 residues long. V dropped 3 bases and J dropped 0 bases, with 6 bases sitting between them. CDR3 in DNA: TGTGCCAGCAGCCAGGTCATCTCCTACGAGCAGTACTTC. Translating gives CASSQVISYEQYF.

The chain employs TRBV7-3 and TRBJ2-2; D ambiguous. Trimming shortened V by 4 bases and J by 5 bases, and 14 bases separated the two germline ends. Germline V gene sequence: CDR1 SGHTA, CDR2 FQGTGA. The CDR3 extends over 15 amino acids. The CDR3 here is CASSSSAPGTGELFF. The CDR3 DNA sequence: TGTGCCAGCAGCTCATCGGCCCCCGGTACCGGGGAGCTGTTTTTT.

The sample holds a few counts of this clonotype. The V and J genes are TRBV2 and TRBJ1-3, with D perhaps TRBD1 (6 bases). CDR1 SNHLY and CDR2 FYNNEI come from the germline V gene. V was shortened by 10 bases and J by 3 bases, with 13 bases between the two germline ends. The CDR3 spans 13 residues. The CDR3 is CATARDNGNTIYF. Written as DNA, the CDR3 is TGTGCCACCGCACGGGACAATGGAAACACCATATATTTT.

A few counts support this clonotype. The chain carries TRBV20-1 and TRBJ2-1; 7 bases line up with TRBD2. J lost 3 bases, V lost 0 bases, and 11 bases had no gene match. Germline-derived CDR1 and CDR2 are DFQATT and SNEGSKA (reference sequence). This CDR3 has 17 amino acids. The CDR3 DNA is TGCAGTGCTAGAGACACGGGAGGAGGAATGGGCTACAATGAGCAGTTCTTC. This encodes CSARDTGGGMGYNEQFF.

This clonotype was detected only a few times. The rearrangement uses TRBV12-3 or TRBV12-4 and TRBJ1-2; possibly TRBD1 for D (5 bases). The length of the CDR3 is 13 residues. Deletions cut 5 bases from V and 8 bases from J, with 15 bases between. This chain's CDR3 is CASSTRVAGGYTF. The CDR3 DNA reads as TGTGCCAGCAGTACCAGGGTGGCGGGAGGCTACACCTTC.

J is TRBJ1-3 and V is TRBV7-2; D might be TRBD1 (6 bases). Germline V gives CDR1 SGHTA, CDR2 FQGNSA. Trimming stripped 8 bases from V and 0 bases from J, with 17 bases between. The CDR3 covers 16 residues. In DNA, the CDR3 is TGTGCCAGCCGGTCTATGGGGGACACCTCTGGAAACACCATATATTTT. This codes for CASRSMGDTSGNTIYF.

This clonotype was observed a few times. The chain recombines TRBV5-4 with TRBJ1-1; D gene uncertain. The germline CDR1 and CDR2 sequences are SGHNT and YYREEE (reference sequence). Trimming took 0 bases from V and 4 from J, leaving 10 bases between them. The CDR3 has 14 amino acids. The CDR3 spells CASSLAEDLTEAFF. For the CDR3, the DNA is TGTGCCAGCAGCTTGGCCGAGGACCTCACTGAAGCTTTCTTT.

The rearrangement links TRBV5-1 to TRBJ2-3; D not certain. Germline lookup yields CDR1 SGHRS and CDR2 YFSETQ. The V and J ends lost 0 bases and 5 bases respectively, with 13 bases between them. CDR3 length: 15 amino acids. The CDR3 DNA follows: TGCGCCAGCAGCTTGGCCGGTCAGAAAGTAGATACGCAGTATTTT. It encodes CASSLAGQKVDTQYF.

This chain joins TRBV19 and TRBJ1-4; D is unclear. The germline V and J ends were trimmed by 4 bases and 5 bases, with 11 bases remaining between them. The germline gives CDR1 LNHDA, CDR2 SQIVND (reference sequence). The CDR3 sequence is 14 residues long. CDR3 region: CASSNPFSNEKLFF. The CDR3 DNA reads as TGTGCCAGTAGTAACCCCTTCTCCAATGAAAAACTGTTTTTT.

This clonotype has at least ten counts. The chain combines TRBV20-1 with TRBJ1-2; a weak D match, TRBD1 (6 bases). The CDR3 has 17 residues. V was cut by 6 bases and J by 4 bases, with 27 bases left in between. Germline-derived CDR1 and CDR2 are DFQATT and SNEGSKA (reference sequence). The CDR3 here is CSATHAGAPVESYGYTF. CDR3 DNA sequence: TGCAGTGCCACCCACGCAGGGGCGCCGGTGGAGAGCTATGGCTACACCTTC.

This clonotype occurred many times. At one of its ends the junction is not consistent with the germline gene, which may arise from a read error. The V gene is TRBV7-7, the J gene TRBJ2-3; possible D gene TRBD1, 6 bases. Germline-derived CDR1 and CDR2 are SSHAT and FNYEAQ (reference sequence). The length of the CDR3 is 13 residues. In DNA, the CDR3 is TGTGCTAGCAGCCGGGACACCACAGATACGCAGTATTTT. Translated: CASSRDTTDTQYF.